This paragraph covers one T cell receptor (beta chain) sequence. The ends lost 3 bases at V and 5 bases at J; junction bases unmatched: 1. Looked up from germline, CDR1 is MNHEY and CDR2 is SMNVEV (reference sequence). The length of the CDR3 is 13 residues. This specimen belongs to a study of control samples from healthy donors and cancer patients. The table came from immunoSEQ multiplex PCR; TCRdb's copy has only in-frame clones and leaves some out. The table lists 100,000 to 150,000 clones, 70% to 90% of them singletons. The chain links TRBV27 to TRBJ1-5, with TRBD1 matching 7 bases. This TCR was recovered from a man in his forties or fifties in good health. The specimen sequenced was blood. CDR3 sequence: CASSFGQDQPQHF. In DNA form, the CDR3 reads TGTGCCAGCAGTTTTGGACAGGATCAGCCCCAGCATTTT.